This TCR beta chain originates from a study of blood T cell repertoires in COVID-19. Across the whole study: T cells, B-cell-depleted T cells, or PBMCs provided the cDNA or gDNA that served as material.

One Seattle source followed patients from active infection through their disease course. Profiling relied on immunoSEQ multiplex PCR, and the TCRdb table lists in-frame clones only, not all of them. Counted here are 150,000 to 200,000 clones, about 85% occurring once; the ten biggest clones make up roughly 15%. The V end was cut by 2 bases, the J end by 3 bases, with 13 bases between. Looked up from germline, CDR1 is KGHSH and CDR2 is LQKENI. This CDR3 comprises 15 residues. Sequencing was done on a sample of peripheral blood. This receptor was identified in a woman aged 65 to 85 with COVID-19, enrolled during active disease. V gene TRBV18 combines with J gene TRBJ1-1; D is uncertain. CDR3 region: CASSPEATTYTEAFF. DNA of the CDR3: TGTGCCAGCTCACCAGAGGCCACCACTTACACTGAAGCTTTCTTT.